Ten or more counts support the clone carrying this T cell receptor (beta chain). Its target is unknown. At one end, the junction sequence differs from germline, possibly due to a read error. The data were obtained in a study of T-cell reconstitution after alpha-beta-depleted transplantation in children. Findings and caveats of the study: Reportedly, alpha-beta T cells present about two months post-transplant originated from several hundred expanded clones of graft origin. Surviving recipient cells, namely T cells and thymic progenitors, were the source of high day-60 TCRbeta diversity in some patients.

Germline CDR1 and CDR2: MGHDK and SYGVNS. The CDR3 is made up of 15 amino acids. Unique molecular identifiers tagged the TCRbeta library. TCRdb fed the PCR reads into MiXCR, producing one record per CDR3 protein. The data show around 72,000 distinct CDR3 sequences, with approximately 5% seen just once and approximately 17% held by the top ten. The source is a boy younger than two who had a stem cell transplant for acute myeloid leukemia, so the T cells may come from the graft donor. This material consisted of PBMCs, mostly from graft donor cells, taken 180 days after TCRalphabeta/CD19-depleted stem cell transplant. This chain links TRBV25-1 with TRBJ2-1; tentatively, D is TRBD1 or TRBD2 (6 bases each). The CDR3 DNA follows: TGTGCCAGCACGGGGCCGGTGGGGGGCCTCAATGAGCAGTCCTTC. Protein: CASTGPVGGLNEQSF.